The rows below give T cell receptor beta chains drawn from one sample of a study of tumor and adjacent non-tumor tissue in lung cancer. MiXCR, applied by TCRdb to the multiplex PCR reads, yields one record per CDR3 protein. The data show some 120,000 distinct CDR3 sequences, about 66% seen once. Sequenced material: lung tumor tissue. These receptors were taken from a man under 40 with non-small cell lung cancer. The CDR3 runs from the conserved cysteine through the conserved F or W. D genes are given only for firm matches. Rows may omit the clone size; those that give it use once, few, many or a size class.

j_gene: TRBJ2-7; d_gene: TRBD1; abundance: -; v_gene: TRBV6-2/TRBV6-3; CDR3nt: TGTGCCAGCAGCTACTCAGGGACAGGGGAATACGAGCAGTCCTTC; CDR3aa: CASSYSGTGEYEQSF
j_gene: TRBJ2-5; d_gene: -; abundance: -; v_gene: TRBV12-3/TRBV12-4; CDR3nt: TGTGCCAGCAGTTCGGAAAGAGAGACCCACTACTTC; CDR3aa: CASSSERETHYF
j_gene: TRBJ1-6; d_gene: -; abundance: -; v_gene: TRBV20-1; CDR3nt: TGCCGTGCTAGGGGAATACAGGCCAGCTCCTATAATTCACCCCTCAACTTT; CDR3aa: CRARGIQASSYNSPLNF
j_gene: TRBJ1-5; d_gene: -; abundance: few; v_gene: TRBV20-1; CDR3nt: TGCAGTACTAGGGATCTGCGAGGCTATAGCAATCAGCCCCAGCATTTT; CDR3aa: CSTRDLRGYSNQPQHF
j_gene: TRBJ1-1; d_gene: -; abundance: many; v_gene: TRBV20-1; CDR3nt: TGCAGTGCCATGGTCACTGAAGCTTTCTTT; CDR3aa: CSAMVTEAFF
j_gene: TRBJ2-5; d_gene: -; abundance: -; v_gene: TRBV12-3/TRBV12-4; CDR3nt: TGTGTCAGCAGTTTAAGGAGATATTTCCAAGAGACCCAGTACTTC; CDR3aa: CVSSLRRYFQETQYF
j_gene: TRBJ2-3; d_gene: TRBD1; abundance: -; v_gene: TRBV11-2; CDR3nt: TGTGCCAGGAGCTTGGGGACAGTGGGCACAGAAACGCAGTATTTT; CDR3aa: CARSLGTVGTETQYF
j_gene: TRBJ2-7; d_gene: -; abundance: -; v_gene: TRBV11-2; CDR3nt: TGTGCCAGCAGCCATGACGCGGCCTACGAGCAGTACTTT; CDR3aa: CASSHDAAYEQYF
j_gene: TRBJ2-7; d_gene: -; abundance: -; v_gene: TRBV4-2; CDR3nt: TGTACCAGCTGCCCCGCCCCGGACTCGGACTACGAGCAGTACTTC; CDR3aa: CTSCPAPDSDYEQYF
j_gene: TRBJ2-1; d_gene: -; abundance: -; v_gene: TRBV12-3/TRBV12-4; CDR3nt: TGTGCCAGCAGTTTAGATGGGAGCTCCTACGATGAGCAGTCCTTC; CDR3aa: CASSLDGSSYDEQSF
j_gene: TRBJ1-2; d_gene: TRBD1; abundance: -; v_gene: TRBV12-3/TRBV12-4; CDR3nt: TGTGACAGCAGCTTGGGGACAGACTATGGCTACACCTTC; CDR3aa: CDSSLGTDYGYTF
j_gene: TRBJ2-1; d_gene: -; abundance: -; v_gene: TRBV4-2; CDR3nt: TGTGCCAGCAGCCCGTCTACTTCATCGGGGTACTATGAGCAGTTCTTC; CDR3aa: CASSPSTSSGYYEQFF
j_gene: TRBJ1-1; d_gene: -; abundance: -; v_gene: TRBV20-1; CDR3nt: TGCAGTGCTAGTGGACGGGGGGCGGTGCCTGTCACTGAAGCTTTCTTT; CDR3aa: CSASGRGAVPVTEAFF
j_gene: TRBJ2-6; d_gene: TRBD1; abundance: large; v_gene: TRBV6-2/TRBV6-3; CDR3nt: TGTGCCAGCAGTCCCAGGGGGCCTGGGGCCAACGTCCTGACTTTC; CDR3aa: CASSPRGPGANVLTF
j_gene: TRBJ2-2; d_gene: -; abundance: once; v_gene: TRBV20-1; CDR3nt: TGCAGTGCTAGATCACAGTCTAACCCCTGGGAGCTGTTTTTT; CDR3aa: CSARSQSNPWELFF
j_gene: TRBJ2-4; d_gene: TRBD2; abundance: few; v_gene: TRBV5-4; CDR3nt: TGTGGCAGCAGCTTGGGGGCTAGCGGGTCCAAAAACATTCAGTACTTC; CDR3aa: CGSSLGASGSKNIQYF
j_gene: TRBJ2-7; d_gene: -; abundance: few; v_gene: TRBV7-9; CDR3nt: TGTGCCAGCAGCAAAGACCAGAGCTACGAGCAGTACTTC; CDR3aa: CASSKDQSYEQYF
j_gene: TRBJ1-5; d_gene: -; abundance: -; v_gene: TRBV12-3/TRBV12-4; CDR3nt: TGTGCCAGCAGCCGCAGAAACCTCAATCAGCCCCAGCATTTT; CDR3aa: CASSRRNLNQPQHF
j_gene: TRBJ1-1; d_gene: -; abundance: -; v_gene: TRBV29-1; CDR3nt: TGCAGTGTTGTCGGGGTAGCGAAGACTGAAGCTTTCTTT; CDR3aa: CSVVGVAKTEAFF
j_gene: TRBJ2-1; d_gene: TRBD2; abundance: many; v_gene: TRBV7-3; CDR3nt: TGTGCCAGCAGCTTAACGTCGGGGGGTAGTGAGCAGTTCTTC; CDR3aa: CASSLTSGGSEQFF
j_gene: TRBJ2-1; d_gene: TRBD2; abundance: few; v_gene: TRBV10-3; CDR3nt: TGTGCCACCGGACTAGCGGAGAGTGAGCAGTTCTTC; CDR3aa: CATGLAESEQFF
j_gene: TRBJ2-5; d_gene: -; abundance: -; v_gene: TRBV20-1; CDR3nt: TGCAGTGTTGCTCTATCACCGGGCGAGACCCAGTACTTC; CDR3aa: CSVALSPGETQYF
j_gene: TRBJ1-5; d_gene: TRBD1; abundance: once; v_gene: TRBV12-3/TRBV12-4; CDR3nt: TGTGCCAGCAGTTTCGGGAGACAGGGGGTTAGCAATCAGCAACAGCATTTT; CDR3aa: CASSFGRQGVSNQQQHF